These 27 T cell receptor beta chains share one sample of origin, sequenced in a study of T cell repertoires in cytomegalovirus infection. Their target antigens are unknown. MiXCR, run by TCRdb on the reads, gives a single entry per CDR3 protein. The data show roughly 200,000 distinct CDR3 sequences, with around two fifths seen just once and 55% to 60% held by the top ten. The sequencing here drew on CD8+ T cells from cultured PBMCs, taken from culture after CMV antigen stimulation. The receptor set was obtained from a human donor in good health (CMV status not recorded). Some clones in this sample may be carry-over from other donors' samples.

The chain couples TRBV27 to TRBJ1-4; perhaps TRBD1 as D (5 bases). V was trimmed by 4 bases and J by 6 bases, leaving 15 bases between them. The CDR3 contains 15 residues. Germline CDR1 MNHEY, CDR2 SMNVEV (reference sequence). CDR3 bases: TGTGCCAGCAGTTCCTGGGGAAGCAGGGATGAAAAACTGTTTTTT. Amino acids: CASSSWGSRDEKLFF.

The chain couples TRBV7-6 to TRBJ1-1; 7 bases line up with TRBD1. J was trimmed by 5 bases and V by 5 bases; bases with no gene match: 11. Germline lookup yields CDR1 SGHVS and CDR2 FNYEAQ. The CDR3 totals 15 residues. The CDR3 here is CASSHPGGGRTEAFF. The CDR3 region has the DNA TGTGCCAGCAGCCACCCAGGGGGTGGTAGGACTGAAGCTTTCTTT.

This chain joins TRBV4-2 and TRBJ2-3; maybe TRBD2 (5 bases). CDR1 is LGHNA and CDR2 is YNFKEQ in the germline V gene. V lost 4 bases, J lost 8 bases, and 10 bases lay in between. CDR3 length equals 12 residues. In nucleotides, the CDR3 is TGTGCCAGCAGCCCTCGAGAGGGTACGCAGTATTTT. Encoded protein: CASSPREGTQYF.

Comment on this clonotype: At one boundary the junction diverges from the germline segment, which might be a read error. The rearrangement uses TRBV7-2 and TRBJ2-5, with D perhaps TRBD1 (5 bases). The CDR3 totals 18 residues. Germline CDR1 is SGHTA and CDR2 is FQGNSA. CDR3 nucleotides: TGTGCAAGCAGATCGTGGTACCGGACCGGTCCAGGGCAAGAGACCCCGTACTTC. Amino acid sequence: CASRSWYRTGPGQETPYF.

This clonotype rates as medium-sized. The chain has TRBV12-3 or TRBV12-4 and TRBJ1-2; perhaps TRBD1 as D (6 bases). V lost 1 base to trimming and J lost 8 bases, with 14 bases between them. The CDR3 has 14 amino acids. CDR3 sequence reads: CASSLGGGRRGYTF. CDR3 in DNA: TGTGCCAGCAGTTTAGGAGGGGGGCGAAGGGGCTACACCTTC.

This clonotype was seen only a few times. The V gene is TRBV27, the J gene TRBJ2-1; D uncertain. Trimming removed 5 bases from V and 4 bases from J, with 6 bases in between. The CDR3 runs to 12 residues. The germline V gene has CDR1 MNHEY and CDR2 SMNVEV (reference sequence). The CDR3 sequence is CASSGRYNEQFF. CDR3 nucleotides: TGTGCCAGCAGTGGGCGATACAATGAGCAGTTCTTC.

The rearrangement uses TRBV12-3 or TRBV12-4 and TRBJ2-1; 10 positions match TRBD2. This CDR3 has 16 amino acids. The V gene end was trimmed by 7 bases and the J gene end by 0 bases; junction bases not matched to a gene: 6. As DNA, the CDR3 is TGTGCCAGCAAGTCCTCTAGCGGGAGCTCCTACAATGAGCAGTTCTTC. Translating it yields CASKSSSGSSYNEQFF.

The chain has TRBV7-9 and TRBJ1-1; D is uncertain. CDR1 and CDR2 from the germline V gene are SEHNR and FQNEAQ (reference sequence). V dropped 3 bases and J dropped 5 bases, with 13 bases sitting between them. The CDR3 is 14 amino acids. The chain's CDR3 is CASSFPGRETEAFF. In nucleotides, the CDR3 is TGTGCCAGCAGCTTCCCGGGGAGGGAAACTGAAGCTTTCTTT. Full variable domain (missing parts from reference TRBV7-9 and TRBJ1-1): DTGVSQNPRHKITKRGQNVTFRCDPISEHNRLYWYRQTLGQGPEFLTYFQNEAQLEKSRLLSDRFSAERPKGSFSTLEIQRTEQGDSAMYLCASSFPGRETEAFFGQGTRLTVV.

This clonotype was picked up a small number of times. This chain uses TRBV28 with TRBJ2-3; 7 positions agree with TRBD2. This CDR3 contains 14 residues. V gave up 5 bases and J gave up 5 bases; unmatched junction bases: 7. The germline gives CDR1 MDHEN, CDR2 SYDVKM. The CDR3 loop reads CASSPPGRVDTQYF. Written as DNA, the CDR3 is TGTGCCAGCAGTCCCCCAGGGAGGGTAGATACGCAGTATTTT.

The chain combines TRBV6-5 with TRBJ2-1, with TRBD2 as a possible D gene (5 bases). The CDR3 is made up of 15 amino acids. In germline, CDR1 is MNHEY, CDR2 SVGAGI. V gave up 2 bases and J gave up 6 bases, with 14 bases separating them. The CDR3 region has the DNA TGTGCCAGCAGTTACGTGGACTCAAAATCCAATGAGCAGTTCTTC. Residues: CASSYVDSKSNEQFF.

CDR3 bases: TGTGCCAGTACCCAGGACAGGGGGGTTTACAATGAGCAGTTCTTC. It codes for CASTQDRGVYNEQFF. The chain carries TRBV19 and TRBJ2-1; TRBD1 aligns across 10 bases. The CDR3 extends over 15 amino acids. The V segment lost 7 bases and the J segment 4 bases; nucleotides outside the gene matches: 7. Per the germline V gene, CDR1 is LNHDA and CDR2 is SQIVND (reference sequence).

This sequence joins TRBV7-8 and TRBJ2-1; 8 bases are shared with TRBD2. Per germline, CDR1 SGHVS and CDR2 FQNEAQ. The CDR3 sequence is 15 residues long. The trim removed 1 base at V and 5 bases at J, leaving 4 bases unmatched. Here the CDR3 reads CASSLDGLANNEQFF. In DNA form, the CDR3 reads TGTGCCAGCAGCTTAGATGGACTAGCAAACAATGAGCAGTTCTTC.

V is TRBV7-6 and J is TRBJ1-1; D is unresolved. Germline CDR1 and CDR2: SGHVS and FNYEAQ. The V and J ends lost 5 bases and 1 base respectively, with 11 bases between them. This CDR3 is 14 amino acids long. Written as DNA, the CDR3 is TGTGCCAGCAGCACTAGGGTCCCGAACACTGAAGCTTTCTTT. Protein sequence: CASSTRVPNTEAFF.

The V call is TRBV7-4, the J call TRBJ1-2; D unclear. The germline V gene has CDR1 SGHVT and CDR2 SQSDAQ. The CDR3 sequence is 14 residues long. The V end was cut by 7 bases, the J end by 2 bases, with 14 bases between. Here the CDR3 DNA reads TGTGCCAGCATTGATGAGGGAGTAAACTATGGCTACACCTTC. Amino acids: CASIDEGVNYGYTF.

The table lists this clonotype with a few counts. In nucleotides, the CDR3 is TGTGCCAGCACCATGGAGGGGCCCCAACGACCCCTCCACTTT. It specifies CASTMEGPQRPLHF. The chain joins TRBV6-6 to TRBJ1-6; D perhaps matches TRBD1 (5 bases). The V end was cut by 7 bases, the J end by 12 bases, with 19 bases between. CDR3 length equals 14 residues. The germline V gene encodes CDR1 MNHNY and CDR2 SVGAGI (reference sequence).

This chain's CDR3 is CASSDEVREWTEAFF. Written as DNA, the CDR3 is TGTGCCAGCAGCGATGAGGTCAGGGAGTGGACTGAAGCTTTCTTT. The chain combines TRBV7-6 with TRBJ1-1, with D perhaps matching TRBD1 (5 bases). The CDR3 runs to 15 residues. V was clipped by 5 bases and J by 5 bases, with 18 bases between them. Germline CDR1 reads SGHVS; CDR2 reads FNYEAQ.

The chain carries TRBV7-7 and TRBJ2-1; TRBD1 matches 8 bases. Germline CDR1 reads SSHAT; CDR2 reads FNYEAQ (reference sequence). The CDR3 is 13 residues long. The DNA for the CDR3 is TGTGCTAGCTCCCGGACAGGGAAGACTGAGCAGTTCTTC. Protein: CASSRTGKTEQFF.

This clonotype came up a few times. J is TRBJ2-2 and V is TRBV5-8; possibly TRBD1 for D (7 bases). The ends were cut back, 5 bases at V and 4 bases at J, with 21 bases in the middle. Germline CDR1 is SGHTS and CDR2 is YDEGEE. The CDR3 consists of 17 residues. CDR3 protein: CASRGLPGQITTGELFF. DNA of the CDR3: TGTGCCAGCAGGGGACTTCCGGGACAGATAACCACCGGGGAGCTGTTTTTT. Together with reference TRBV5-8 and TRBJ2-2, the CDR3 gives the full variable domain: EAGVTQSPTHLIKTRGQQATLRCSPISGHTSVYWYQQALGLGLQFLLWYDEGEERNRGNFPPRFSGRQFPNYSSELNVNALELEDSALYLCASRGLPGQITTGELFFGEGSRLTVL.

The chain couples TRBV7-2 to TRBJ2-3, with 7 positions matching TRBD1. Germline trimming cut 2 bases from V and 4 bases from J; bases unmatched to any gene: 6. This CDR3 comprises 15 residues. Looked up from germline, CDR1 is SGHTA and CDR2 is FQGNSA. CDR3 DNA: TGTGCCAGCAGCTTAAACAGGGGTTGGGCAGATACGCAGTATTTT. This translates into CASSLNRGWADTQYF.

This chain joins TRBV24-1 and TRBJ2-1, with 8 bases fitting TRBD1. V trimming: 1 base; J trimming: 6 bases; junction bases outside the gene matches: 1. From germline, CDR1 is KGHDR and CDR2 SFDVKD. The CDR3 is made up of 14 amino acids. DNA for the CDR3: TGTGCCACCAGTGATTTCGGGACAGGCAATGAGCAGTTCTTC. It encodes CATSDFGTGNEQFF.

This clonotype was found a few times. This chain links TRBV27 with TRBJ2-5; D call uncertain. The CDR3 sequence is 13 residues long. CDR1 is MNHEY, CDR2 SMNVEV, per germline (reference sequence). V shed 11 bases and J shed 2 bases, with 15 bases lying between them. This chain's CDR3 is CACRRGEQETQYF. In DNA, the CDR3 is TGTGCCTGCCGAAGAGGAGAGCAAGAGACCCAGTACTTC.

This clonotype was seen more than once but under ten times. The chain recombines TRBV27 with TRBJ1-2; D unclear. Germline lookup yields CDR1 MNHEY and CDR2 SMNVEV (reference sequence). This CDR3 comprises 17 residues. V lost 6 bases and J lost 1, with 21 bases in between. The CDR3 DNA follows: TGTGCCAGCAGCCCAGGACCCTGGGATAGCGTTAACTATGGCTACACCTTC. The encoded protein is CASSPGPWDSVNYGYTF.

The chain uses TRBV7-3 and TRBJ2-5; TRBD1 matches 10 bases. The CDR3 loop spans 16 amino acids. The ends lost 8 bases at V and 2 bases at J; junction bases unmatched: 11. Germline CDR1 and CDR2: SGHTA and FQGTGA. CDR3 nucleotide sequence: TGTGCCAGCTCCGACGTCGGACAGGGGGGACAAGAGACCCAGTACTTC. It is translated as CASSDVGQGGQETQYF.

The chain has TRBV11-1 and TRBJ2-7; 11 bases are a match to TRBD2. This CDR3 has 14 amino acids. From germline, CDR1 is SGHAT and CDR2 FQDESV (reference sequence). The V segment lost 6 bases and the J segment 6 bases; nucleotides outside the gene matches: 7. The CDR3 loop reads CASRLAGEGVEQYF. DNA for the CDR3: TGTGCCAGCAGACTAGCGGGAGAAGGGGTCGAGCAGTACTTC.

The chain combines TRBV20-1 with TRBJ2-7; the D call may be TRBD1 or TRBD2 (5 bases each). The length of the CDR3 is 14 residues. With 3 bases removed from V and 0 bases from J, the gap between germline ends came to 12 bases. CDR1 is DFQATT and CDR2 is SNEGSKA in the germline V gene (reference sequence). CDR3 loop: CSARPRDDSYEQYF. CDR3 DNA sequence: TGCAGTGCTAGGCCCCGGGACGACTCCTACGAGCAGTACTTC.

The chain carries TRBV19 and TRBJ1-5; D is perhaps TRBD1 (5 bases). Germline CDR1 is LNHDA and CDR2 is SQIVND (reference sequence). The germline V and J ends were trimmed by 6 bases and 6 bases, with 21 bases remaining between them. The CDR3 contains 16 residues. The CDR3: CASRRGLGRAGQPQHF. The CDR3 bases are TGTGCCAGTAGAAGAGGGTTGGGCAGGGCGGGTCAGCCCCAGCATTTT.

CDR3 in DNA: TGTGCCATACGACTAGCCGGGGAGCTGTTTTTT. This translates into CAIRLAGELFF. The chain uses TRBV12-3 or TRBV12-4 and TRBJ2-2; TRBD2 is a possible D gene (6 bases). The V end lost 10 bases, the J end lost 6 bases, and 9 bases lay between the germline ends. This CDR3 contains 11 residues.